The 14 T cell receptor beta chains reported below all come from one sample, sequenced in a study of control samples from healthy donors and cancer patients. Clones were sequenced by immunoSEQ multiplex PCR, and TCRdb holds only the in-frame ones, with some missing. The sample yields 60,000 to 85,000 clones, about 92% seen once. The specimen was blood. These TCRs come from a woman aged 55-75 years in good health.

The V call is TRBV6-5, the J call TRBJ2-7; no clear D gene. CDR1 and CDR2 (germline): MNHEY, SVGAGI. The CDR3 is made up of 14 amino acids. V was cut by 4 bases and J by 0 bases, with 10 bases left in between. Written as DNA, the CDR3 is TGTGCCAGCAGTTTTGGCAGCCCCTCCTACGAGCAGTACTTC. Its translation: CASSFGSPSYEQYF.

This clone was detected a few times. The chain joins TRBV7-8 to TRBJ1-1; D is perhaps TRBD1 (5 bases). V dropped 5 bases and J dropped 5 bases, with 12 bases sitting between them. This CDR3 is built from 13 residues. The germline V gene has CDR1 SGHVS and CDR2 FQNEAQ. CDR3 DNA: TGTGCCAGCAGCCCGCGTGGGGCGACTGAAGCTTTCTTT. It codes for CASSPRGATEAFF.

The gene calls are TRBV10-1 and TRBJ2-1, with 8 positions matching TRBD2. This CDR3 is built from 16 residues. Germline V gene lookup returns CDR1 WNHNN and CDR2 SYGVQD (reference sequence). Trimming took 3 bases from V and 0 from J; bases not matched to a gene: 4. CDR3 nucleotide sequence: TGCGCCAGCAGTGAACTAGCGGACCTCTCCTACAATGAGCAGTTCTTC. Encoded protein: CASSELADLSYNEQFF.

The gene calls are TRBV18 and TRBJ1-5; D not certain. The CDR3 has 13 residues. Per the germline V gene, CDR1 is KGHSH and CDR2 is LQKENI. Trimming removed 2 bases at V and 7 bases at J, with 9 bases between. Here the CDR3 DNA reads TGTGCCAGCTCACCAGGGTCCGACCAGCCCCAGCATTTT. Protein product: CASSPGSDQPQHF.

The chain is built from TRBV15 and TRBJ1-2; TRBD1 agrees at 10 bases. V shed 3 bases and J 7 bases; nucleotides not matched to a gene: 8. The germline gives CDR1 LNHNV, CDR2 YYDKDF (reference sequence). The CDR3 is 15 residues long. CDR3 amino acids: CATSRPGTGVTGYTF. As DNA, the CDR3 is TGTGCCACCAGCAGGCCCGGGACAGGGGTTACTGGCTACACCTTC.

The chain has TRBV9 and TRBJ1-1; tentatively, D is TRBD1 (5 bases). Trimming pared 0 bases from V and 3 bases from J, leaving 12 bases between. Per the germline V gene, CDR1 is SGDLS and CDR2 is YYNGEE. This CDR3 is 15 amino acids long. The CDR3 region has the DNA TGTGCCAGCAGCGTAGGGACATCAGGAGACACTGAAGCTTTCTTT. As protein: CASSVGTSGDTEAFF.

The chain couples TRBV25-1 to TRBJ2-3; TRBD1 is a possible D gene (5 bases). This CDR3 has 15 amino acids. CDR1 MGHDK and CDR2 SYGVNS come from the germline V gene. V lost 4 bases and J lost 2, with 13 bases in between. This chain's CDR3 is CASSGNDRPTDTQYF. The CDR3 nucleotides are TGTGCCAGCAGTGGTAACGACAGACCCACAGATACGCAGTATTTT.

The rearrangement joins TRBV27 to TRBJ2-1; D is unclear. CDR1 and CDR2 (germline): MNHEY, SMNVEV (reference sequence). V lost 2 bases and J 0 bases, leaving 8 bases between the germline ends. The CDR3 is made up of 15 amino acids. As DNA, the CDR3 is TGTGCCAGCAGTTTAACCCCTAGCTCCTACAATGAGCAGTTCTTC. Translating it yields CASSLTPSSYNEQFF.

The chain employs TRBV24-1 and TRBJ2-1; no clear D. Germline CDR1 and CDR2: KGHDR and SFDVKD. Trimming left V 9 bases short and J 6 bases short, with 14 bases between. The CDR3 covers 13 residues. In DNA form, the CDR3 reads TGTGCCACCGGGGTCTCCGTCATCAATGAGCAGTTCTTC. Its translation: CATGVSVINEQFF.

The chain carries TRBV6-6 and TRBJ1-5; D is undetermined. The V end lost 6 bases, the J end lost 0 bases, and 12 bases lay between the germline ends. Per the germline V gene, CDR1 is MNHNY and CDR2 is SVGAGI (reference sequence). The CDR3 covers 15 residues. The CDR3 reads CASSRDGYSNQPQHF. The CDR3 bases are TGTGCCAGCAGCCGCGACGGGTATAGCAATCAGCCCCAGCATTTT.

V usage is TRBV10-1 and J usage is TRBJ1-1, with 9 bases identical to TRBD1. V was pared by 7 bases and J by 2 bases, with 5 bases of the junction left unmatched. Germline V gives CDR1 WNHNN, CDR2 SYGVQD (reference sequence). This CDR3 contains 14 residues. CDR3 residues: CASTRGQGNTEAFF. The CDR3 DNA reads TGCGCCAGCACCCGGGGACAGGGAAACACTGAAGCTTTCTTT.

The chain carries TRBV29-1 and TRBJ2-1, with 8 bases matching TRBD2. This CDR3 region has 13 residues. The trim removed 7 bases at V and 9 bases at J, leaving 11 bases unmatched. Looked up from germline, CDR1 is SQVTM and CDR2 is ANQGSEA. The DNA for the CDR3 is TGCAGCGGAGGACTAGCAGGGCCCGGTGAGCAGTTCTTC. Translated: CSGGLAGPGEQFF.

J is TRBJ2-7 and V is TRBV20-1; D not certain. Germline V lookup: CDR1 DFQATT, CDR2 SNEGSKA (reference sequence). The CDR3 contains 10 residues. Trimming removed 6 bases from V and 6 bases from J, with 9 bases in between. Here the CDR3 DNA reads TGCAGTGCCTTAGAAGGCGAGCAGTACTTC. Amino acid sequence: CSALEGEQYF.

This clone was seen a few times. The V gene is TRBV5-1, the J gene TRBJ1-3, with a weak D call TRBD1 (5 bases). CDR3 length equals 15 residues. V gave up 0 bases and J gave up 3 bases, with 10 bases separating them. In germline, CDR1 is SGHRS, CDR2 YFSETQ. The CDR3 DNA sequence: TGCGCCAGCAGCTTGGATTCGGGGGTTGGAAACACCATATATTTT. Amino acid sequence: CASSLDSGVGNTIYF.